This T cell receptor beta chain was observed in a study of blood T cell repertoires in COVID-19. Study details: Some COVID-19 samples were acute and others convalescent; all came from the United States, Italy and Spain. PBMCs, B-cell-depleted T cells, or T cells were the source of the cDNA or gDNA that made up the material.

Seattle participants joined during active infection and were tracked over time. The CDR3 extends over 16 amino acids. The V and J ends lost 1 base and 4 bases, in that order; junction bases with no gene match: 7. CDR1 is SNHLY, CDR2 FYNNEI, per germline. Per the original data handling: By means of reference gene primer amplification, nucleated cell counts were estimated. Assay used: immunoSEQ multiplex PCR; TCRdb lists only in-frame clones, some missing. V, J and clone size derive from that table, while D and trimming were established from the DNA sequence. The sample consists of about 310,000 clones, around 87% of them appearing once.

The receptor's source is a woman between 35 and 50 years old with COVID-19, enrolled during active disease. This chain uses TRBV2 with TRBJ2-3; 8 nucleotides agree with TRBD2. What was sequenced was peripheral blood. The CDR3 DNA reads TGTGCCAGCAGTGAAGGGTTTAGCGGGATAGCAGATACGCAGTATTTT. This sequence encodes CASSEGFSGIADTQYF.